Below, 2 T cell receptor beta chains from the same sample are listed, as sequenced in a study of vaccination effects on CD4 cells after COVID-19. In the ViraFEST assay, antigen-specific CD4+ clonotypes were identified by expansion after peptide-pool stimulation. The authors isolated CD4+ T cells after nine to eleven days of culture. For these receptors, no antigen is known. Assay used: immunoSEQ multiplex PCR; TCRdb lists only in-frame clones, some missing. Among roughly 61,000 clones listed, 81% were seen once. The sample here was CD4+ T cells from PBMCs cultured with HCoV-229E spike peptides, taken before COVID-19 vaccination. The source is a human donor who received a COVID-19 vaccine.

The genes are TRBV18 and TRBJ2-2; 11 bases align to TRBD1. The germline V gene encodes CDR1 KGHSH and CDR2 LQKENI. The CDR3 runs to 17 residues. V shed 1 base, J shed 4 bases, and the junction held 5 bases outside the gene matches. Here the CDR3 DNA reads TGTGCCAGCTCACCACGGACAGGGGGCTTAGGCACCGGGGAGCTGTTTTTT. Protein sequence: CASSPRTGGLGTGELFF.

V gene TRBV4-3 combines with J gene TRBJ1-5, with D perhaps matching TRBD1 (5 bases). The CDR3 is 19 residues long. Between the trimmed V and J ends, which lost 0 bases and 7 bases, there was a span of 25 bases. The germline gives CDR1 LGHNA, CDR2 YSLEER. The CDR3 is CASSQDLLYGAAEPQPQHF. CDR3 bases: TGCGCCAGCAGCCAAGATCTTCTATATGGGGCGGCCGAACCGCAGCCCCAGCATTTT.